This TCR beta chain was identified during a study of T cells after yellow fever vaccination. The table lists this clonotype with a few counts. TCRdb used MiXCR to reprocess the 5' RACE reads, holding one entry per CDR3 protein. The sample consists of hundreds of thousands of distinct CDR3 sequences, roughly 12% of them appearing once. V lost 7 bases to trimming and J lost 2 bases, with 11 bases between them. The CDR3 has 13 residues. Here the sequenced sample was PBMCs, taken on the day of the yellow fever booster vaccination. The chain links TRBV12-3 or TRBV12-4 to TRBJ2-5, with D uncertain. The TCR was taken from a young man who received the YFV17D yellow fever vaccine. CDR3 amino acids: CASTPDGQETQYF. The CDR3 DNA reads as TGTGCCAGCACGCCCGACGGTCAAGAGACCCAGTACTTC.